Described below is a single T cell receptor (beta chain) sequence and its context. Only in-frame clones appear in the TCRdb table, and some are missing; sequencing was by immunoSEQ multiplex PCR. The sample includes about 59,000 clones, 80% of them seen just once. Germline CDR1 and CDR2: MNHEY and SVGAGI. The CDR3 loop spans 15 amino acids. The V gene end was trimmed by 6 bases and the J gene end by 0 bases; junction bases not matched to a gene: 7. This entry belongs to a study of blood T cell repertoires in COVID-19. The wider study: Sites in the United States, Italy and Spain provided acute and convalescent COVID-19 samples.

Sequencing was carried out using peripheral blood. The TCR was taken from a man in his sixties with acute or convalescent COVID-19. The rearrangement links TRBV6-5 to TRBJ1-2, with 7 bases fitting TRBD1. The CDR3 coding sequence is TGTGCCAGCAGCAGCGACAGGGCCACTAACTATGGCTACACCTTC. Its protein product is CASSSDRATNYGYTF.